This T cell receptor (beta chain) was identified during a study of CD8 T cells in Susac syndrome (dated by TCRdb to about 2019). In the study overall: The study used repertoire sequencing to test whether antigen drove CD8+ T cell activation and differentiation in Susac syndrome. The study compared CD8+ T cell repertoire clonality among over ten healthy donors, around 14 Susac syndrome patients and fewer than 19 multiple sclerosis patients. What the authors observed across the whole study: The number of individuals in the TCR sequencing and HLA analysis was acknowledged as relatively small.

RNA was extracted using the RNeasy kit, and roughly 0.45 to 1 ug of the RNA was reverse transcribed with random hexamers. TCR beta CDR3 regions were amplified with the immunoSEQ multiplex PCR assay covering 54 Vbeta and 13 Jbeta segments. To correct PCR amplification bias, a synthetic template baseline was used for both primer optimization and computational correction. Per the source publication's procedure: Reads were assigned to V, D and J genes according to IMGT and analyzed in immunoSEQ Analyzer, with only productive sequences retained. To calculate clonality, Shannon entropy was normalized by log2 of the number of productive unique sequences and then subtracted from one. For each patient and control, public and private clones were evaluated among the 100 most prevalent clones. Clones were defined as Susac-specific when absent from the healthy and MS cohorts, from about 970 published viral clones and from other ImmuneACCESS disease sequences. TCRdb reanalyzed the raw reads on its own, using fastp at Q25 for trimming and MiXCR for clone calling, and kept in-frame beta chains. Each CDR3 protein appears once, grouped with its most common genes and DNA. TCRdb, rather than the study authors, made the V and J calls. The sample table records around 270,000 distinct CDR3 sequences; roughly 85% of these occur just once. The ten largest account for approximately 0.2% of the sample.

Peripheral blood CD8+ and CD4+ T cells from healthy donors, Susac syndrome patients and multiple sclerosis patients were profiled using high-throughput TCR beta sequencing. The multiple sclerosis controls were treatment-naive patients who had stable or active relapsing-remitting disease and met the revised McDonald criteria. Bulk CD8+ and CD4+ T cells were purified magnetically by negative isolation, whereas CD8+ TEMRA cells were enriched by FACS. Blood was drawn into EDTA tubes, processed within 24 hours, and PBMCs were isolated by density gradient centrifugation. PBMCs intended for TCR sequencing were cryopreserved in liquid nitrogen and were subsequently thawed in a 37 degrees C water bath. The sorted or isolated CD4+, CD8+ and CD8+ TEMRA cells reached a purity of at least 90%. At the junction V is shortened by 3 bases and J by 1 base, with 13 bases in between. Taken from the germline V gene, the CDR1 and CDR2 loops are KGHSH and LQKENI. The CDR3 runs 15 residues from the cysteine to the phenylalanine. This entry keeps only the CDR3 DNA: 45 bases, framed from base 1.

In this sample, this clonotype turned up once. Its antigen is currently not known. No base quality values were provided; no much bigger clone lies one nucleotide off. One read alone lends weak support. The chain joins TRBV18 to TRBJ2-7; the D segment could be TRBD2, given 5 matching bases. This sequence originates from a human donor with multiple sclerosis. The sequenced sample was CD8+ T cells from PBMCs. The CDR3 protein sequence reads: CASSPLDGESYEQYF. The base sequence is TGTGCCAGCTCACCCTTGGACGGGGAATCCTACGAGCAGTACTTC.